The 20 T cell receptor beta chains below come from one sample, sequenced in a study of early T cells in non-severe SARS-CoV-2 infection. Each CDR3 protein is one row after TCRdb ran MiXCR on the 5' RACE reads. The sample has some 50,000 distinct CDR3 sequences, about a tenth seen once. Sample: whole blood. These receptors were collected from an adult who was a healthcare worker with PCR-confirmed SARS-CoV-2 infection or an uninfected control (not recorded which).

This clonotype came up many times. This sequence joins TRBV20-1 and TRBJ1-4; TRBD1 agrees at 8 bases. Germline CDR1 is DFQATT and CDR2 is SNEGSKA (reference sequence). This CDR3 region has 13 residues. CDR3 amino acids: CSAAGQGTEKLFF. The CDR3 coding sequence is TGCAGCGCCGCCGGACAGGGTACGGAAAAACTGTTTTTT.

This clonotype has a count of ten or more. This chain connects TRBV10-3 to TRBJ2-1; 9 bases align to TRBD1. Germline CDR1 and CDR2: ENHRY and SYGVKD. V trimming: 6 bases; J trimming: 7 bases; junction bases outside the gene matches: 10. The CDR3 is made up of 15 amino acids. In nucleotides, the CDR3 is TGTGCCATCAGACTACCGGGACAGGGTCTAAATGAGCAGTTCTTC. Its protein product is CAIRLPGQGLNEQFF.

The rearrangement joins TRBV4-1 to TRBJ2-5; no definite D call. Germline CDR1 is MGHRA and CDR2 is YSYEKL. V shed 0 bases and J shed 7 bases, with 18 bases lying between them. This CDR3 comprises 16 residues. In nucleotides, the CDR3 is TGCGCCAGCAGCCAAGAGTCAAATCAGGCCGTAGGGACCCAGTACTTC. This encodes CASSQESNQAVGTQYF.

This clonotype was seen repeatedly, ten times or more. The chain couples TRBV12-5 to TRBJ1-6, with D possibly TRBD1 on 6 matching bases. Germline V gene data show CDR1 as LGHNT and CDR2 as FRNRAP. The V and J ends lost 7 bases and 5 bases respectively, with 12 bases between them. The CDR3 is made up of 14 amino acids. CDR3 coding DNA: TGTGCTAGTGCCTTGACAGGAGATAATTCACCCCTCCACTTT. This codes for CASALTGDNSPLHF.

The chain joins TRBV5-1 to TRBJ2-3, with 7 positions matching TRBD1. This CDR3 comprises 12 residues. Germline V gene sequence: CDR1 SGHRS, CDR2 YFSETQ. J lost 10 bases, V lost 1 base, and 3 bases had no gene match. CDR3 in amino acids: CASSLTTGPQYF. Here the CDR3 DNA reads TGCGCCAGCAGCTTGACGACAGGGCCGCAGTATTTT.

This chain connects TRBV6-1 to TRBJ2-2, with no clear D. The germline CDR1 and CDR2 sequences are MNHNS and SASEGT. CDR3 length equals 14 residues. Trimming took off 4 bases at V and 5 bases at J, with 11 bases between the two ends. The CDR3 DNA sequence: TGTGCCAGCAGTGCCTACCAGCCTACCGGGGAGCTGTTTTTT. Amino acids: CASSAYQPTGELFF.

The CDR3 region is CASSSGQSNYGYTF. The CDR3 coding sequence is TGTGCCAGCAGCAGCGGACAGTCCAACTATGGCTACACCTTC. This chain connects TRBV7-9 to TRBJ1-2; weak D call: TRBD1 (6 bases). The CDR3 has 14 residues. V gave up 5 bases and J gave up 2 bases, with 12 bases separating them. Germline CDR1 is SEHNR and CDR2 is FQNEAQ (reference sequence). Based on the CDR3 plus reference TRBV7-9 and TRBJ1-2, the full variable domain is DTGVSQNPRHKITKRGQNVTFRCDPISEHNRLYWYRQTLGQGPEFLTYFQNEAQLEKSRLLSDRFSAERPKGSFSTLEIQRTEQGDSAMYLCASSSGQSNYGYTFGSGTRLTVV.

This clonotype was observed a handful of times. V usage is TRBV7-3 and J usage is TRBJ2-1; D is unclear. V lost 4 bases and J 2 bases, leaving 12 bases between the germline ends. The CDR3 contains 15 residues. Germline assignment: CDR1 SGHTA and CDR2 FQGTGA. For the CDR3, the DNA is TGTGCCAGCAGCTCCCAGTTTGCAACCTACAATGAGCAGTTCTTC. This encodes CASSSQFATYNEQFF.

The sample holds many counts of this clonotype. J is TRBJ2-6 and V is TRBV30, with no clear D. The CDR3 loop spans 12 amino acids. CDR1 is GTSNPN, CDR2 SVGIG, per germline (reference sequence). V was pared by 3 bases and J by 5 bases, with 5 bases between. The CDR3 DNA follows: TGTGCCTGGAGCCAGTGGGCCAACGTCCTGACTTTC. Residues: CAWSQWANVLTF. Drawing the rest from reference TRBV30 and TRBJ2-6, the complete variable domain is SQTIHQWPATLVQPVGSPLSLECTVEGTSNPNLYWYRQAAGRGLQLLFYSVGIGQISSEVPQNLSASRPQDRQFILSSKKLLLSDSGFYLCAWSQWANVLTFGAGSRLTVL.

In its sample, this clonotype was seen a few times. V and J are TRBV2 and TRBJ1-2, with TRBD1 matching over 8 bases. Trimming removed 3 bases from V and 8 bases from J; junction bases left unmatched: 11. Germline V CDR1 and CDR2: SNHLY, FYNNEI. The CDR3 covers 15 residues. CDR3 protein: CASSELRTGTEGYTF. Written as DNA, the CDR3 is TGTGCCAGCAGTGAGCTCCGGACAGGGACGGAAGGCTACACCTTC.

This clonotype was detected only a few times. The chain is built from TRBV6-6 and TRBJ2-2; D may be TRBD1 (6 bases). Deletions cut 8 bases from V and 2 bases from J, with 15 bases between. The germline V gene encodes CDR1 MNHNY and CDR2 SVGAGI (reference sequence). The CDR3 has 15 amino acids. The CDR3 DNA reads TGTGCCAGCTATGCCGGGACAAAAAACACCGGGGAGCTGTTTTTT. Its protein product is CASYAGTKNTGELFF.

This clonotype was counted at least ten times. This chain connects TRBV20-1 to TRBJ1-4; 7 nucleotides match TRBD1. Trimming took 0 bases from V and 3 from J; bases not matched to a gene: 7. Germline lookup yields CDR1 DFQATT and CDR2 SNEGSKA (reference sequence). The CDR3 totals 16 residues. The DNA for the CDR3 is TGCAGTGCTAGAGATAGGGCCCAGGGGGCTAATGAAAAACTGTTTTTT. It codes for CSARDRAQGANEKLFF.

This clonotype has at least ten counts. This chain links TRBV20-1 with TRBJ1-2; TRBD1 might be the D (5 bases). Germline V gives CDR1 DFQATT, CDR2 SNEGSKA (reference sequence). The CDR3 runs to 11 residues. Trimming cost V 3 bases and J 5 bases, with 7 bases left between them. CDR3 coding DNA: TGCAGTGCTAGGCCAGGGTATGGCTACACCTTC. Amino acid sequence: CSARPGYGYTF.

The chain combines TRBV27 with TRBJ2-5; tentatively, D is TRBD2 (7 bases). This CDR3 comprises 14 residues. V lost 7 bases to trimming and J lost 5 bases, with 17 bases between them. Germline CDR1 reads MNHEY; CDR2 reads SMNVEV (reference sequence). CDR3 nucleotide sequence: TGTGCCAGCAAAGTTTCGGGGGGCACGGAGACCCAGTACTTC. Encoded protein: CASKVSGGTETQYF.

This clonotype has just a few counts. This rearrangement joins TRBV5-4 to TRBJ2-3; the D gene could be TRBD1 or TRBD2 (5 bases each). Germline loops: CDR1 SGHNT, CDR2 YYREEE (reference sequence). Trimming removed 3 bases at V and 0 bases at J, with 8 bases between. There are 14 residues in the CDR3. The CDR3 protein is CASSSGASTDTQYF. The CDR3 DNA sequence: TGTGCCAGCAGCTCCGGGGCTAGCACAGATACGCAGTATTTT.

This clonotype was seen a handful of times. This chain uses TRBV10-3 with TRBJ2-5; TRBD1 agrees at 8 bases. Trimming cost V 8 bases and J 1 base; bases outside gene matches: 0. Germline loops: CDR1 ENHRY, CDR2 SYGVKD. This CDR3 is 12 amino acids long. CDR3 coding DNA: TGTGCCATCGGACAGGGCCAAGAGACCCAGTACTTC. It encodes CAIGQGQETQYF.

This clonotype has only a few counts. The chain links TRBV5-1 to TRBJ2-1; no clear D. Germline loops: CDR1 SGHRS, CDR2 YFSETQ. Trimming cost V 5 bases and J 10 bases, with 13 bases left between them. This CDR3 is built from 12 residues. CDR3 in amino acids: CASRSTASEQFF. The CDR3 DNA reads TGCGCCAGCAGATCCACTGCCAGCGAGCAGTTCTTC.

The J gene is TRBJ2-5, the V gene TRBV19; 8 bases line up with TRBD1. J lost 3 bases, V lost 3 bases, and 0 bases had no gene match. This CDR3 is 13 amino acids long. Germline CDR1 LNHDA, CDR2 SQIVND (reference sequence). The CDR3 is CASSMDREETQYF. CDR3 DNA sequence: TGTGCCAGTAGTATGGACAGGGAAGAGACCCAGTACTTC.

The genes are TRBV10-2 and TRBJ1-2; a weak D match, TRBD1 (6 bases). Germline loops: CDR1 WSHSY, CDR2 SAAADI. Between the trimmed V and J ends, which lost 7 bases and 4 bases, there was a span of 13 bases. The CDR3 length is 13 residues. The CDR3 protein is CASTDSLGYGYTF. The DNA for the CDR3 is TGCGCCAGCACGGACAGCCTGGGCTATGGCTACACCTTC.

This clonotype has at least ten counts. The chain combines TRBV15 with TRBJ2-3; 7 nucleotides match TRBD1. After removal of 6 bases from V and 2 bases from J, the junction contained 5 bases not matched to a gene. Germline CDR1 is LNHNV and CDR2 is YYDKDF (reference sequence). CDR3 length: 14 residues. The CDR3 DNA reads TGTGCCACCAGGAGGGGGACAGCCACAGATACGCAGTATTTT. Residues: CATRRGTATDTQYF.